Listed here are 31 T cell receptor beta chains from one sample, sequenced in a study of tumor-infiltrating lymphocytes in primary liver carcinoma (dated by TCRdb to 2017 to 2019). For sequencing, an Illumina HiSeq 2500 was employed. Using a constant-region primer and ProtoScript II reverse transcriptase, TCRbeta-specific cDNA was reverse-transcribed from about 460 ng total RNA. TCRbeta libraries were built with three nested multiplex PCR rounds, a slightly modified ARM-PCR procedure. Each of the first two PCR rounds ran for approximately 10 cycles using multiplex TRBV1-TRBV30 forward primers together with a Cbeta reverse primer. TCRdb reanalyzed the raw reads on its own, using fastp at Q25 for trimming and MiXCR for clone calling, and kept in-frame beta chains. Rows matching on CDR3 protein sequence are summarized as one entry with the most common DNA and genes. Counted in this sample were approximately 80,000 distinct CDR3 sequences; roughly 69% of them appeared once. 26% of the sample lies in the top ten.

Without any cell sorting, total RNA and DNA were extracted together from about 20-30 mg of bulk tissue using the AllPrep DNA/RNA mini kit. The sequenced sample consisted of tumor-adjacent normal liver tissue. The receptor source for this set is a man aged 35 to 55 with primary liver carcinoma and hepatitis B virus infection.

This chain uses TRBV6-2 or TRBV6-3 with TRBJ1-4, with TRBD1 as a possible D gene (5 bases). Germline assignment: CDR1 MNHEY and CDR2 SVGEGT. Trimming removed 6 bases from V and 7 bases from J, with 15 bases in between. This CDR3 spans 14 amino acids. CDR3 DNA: TGTGCCAGCAGATCCGGGACCGAGGCTGAAAAACTGTTTTTT. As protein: CASRSGTEAEKLFF.

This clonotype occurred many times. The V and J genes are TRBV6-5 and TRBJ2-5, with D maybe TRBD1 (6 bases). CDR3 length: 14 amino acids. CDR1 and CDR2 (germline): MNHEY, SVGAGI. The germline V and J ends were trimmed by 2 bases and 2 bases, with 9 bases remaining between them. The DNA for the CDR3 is TGTGCCAGCAGTTACATCGGACAGCAAGAGACCCAGTACTTC. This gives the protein CASSYIGQQETQYF.

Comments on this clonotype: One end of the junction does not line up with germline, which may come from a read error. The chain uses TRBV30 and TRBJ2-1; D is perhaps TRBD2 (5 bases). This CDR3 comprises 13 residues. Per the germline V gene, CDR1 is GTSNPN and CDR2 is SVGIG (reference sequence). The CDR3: CAGRVGVGLEHFF. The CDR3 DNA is TGTGCCGGACGAGTGGGAGTGGGTCTTGAGCACTTCTTC.

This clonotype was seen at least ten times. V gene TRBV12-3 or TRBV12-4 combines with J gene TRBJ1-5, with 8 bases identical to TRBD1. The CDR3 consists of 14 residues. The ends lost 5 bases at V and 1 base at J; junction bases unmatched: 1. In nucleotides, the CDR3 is TGTGCCAGCAGTAGGACAGGGAGCAATCAGCCCCAGCATTTT. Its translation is CASSRTGSNQPQHF.

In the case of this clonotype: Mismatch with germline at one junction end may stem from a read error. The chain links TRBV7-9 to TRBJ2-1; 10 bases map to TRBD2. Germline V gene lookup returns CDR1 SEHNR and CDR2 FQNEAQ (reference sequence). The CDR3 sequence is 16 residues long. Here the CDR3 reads CASSPTSGNGKNEQFF. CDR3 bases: TGTGCCAGCAGCCCTACTAGCGGGAATGGGAAGAATGAACAGTTCTTC. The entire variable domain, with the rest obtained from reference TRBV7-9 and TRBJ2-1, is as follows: DTGVSQNPRHKITKRGQNVTFRCDPISEHNRLYWYRQTLGQGPEFLTYFQNEAQLEKSRLLSDRFSAERPKGSFSTLEIQRTEQGDSAMYLCASSPTSGNGKNEQFFGPGTRLTVL.

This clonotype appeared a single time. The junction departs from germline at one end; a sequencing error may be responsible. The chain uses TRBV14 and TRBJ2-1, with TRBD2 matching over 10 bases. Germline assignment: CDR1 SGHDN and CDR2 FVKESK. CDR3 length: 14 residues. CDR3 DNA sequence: TGTGCCAGCATCCAGGGACTAGCGCGAAATGAGCAGTTATTC. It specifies CASIQGLARNEQLF. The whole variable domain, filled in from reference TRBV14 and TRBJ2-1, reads EAGVTQFPSHSVIEKGQTVTLRCDPISGHDNLYWYRRVMGKEIKFLLHFVKESKQDESGMPNNRFLAERTGGTYSTLKVQPAELEDSGVYFCASIQGLARNEQLFGPGTRLTVL.

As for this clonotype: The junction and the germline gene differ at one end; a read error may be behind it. The CDR3 sequence: CSIEEERVGSYEQYF. The CDR3 nucleotides read TGCAGCATTGAGGAAGAACGGGTCGGGAGCTACGAGCAGTACTTC. The chain recombines TRBV29-1 with TRBJ2-7; possibly TRBD2 for D (6 bases). Germline V gene lookup returns CDR1 SQVTM and CDR2 ANQGSEA. CDR3 length: 15 residues.

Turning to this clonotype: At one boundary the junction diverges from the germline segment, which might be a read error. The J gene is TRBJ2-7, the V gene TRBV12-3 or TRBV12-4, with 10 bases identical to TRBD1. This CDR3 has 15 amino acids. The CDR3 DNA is TGTGCCCGCAGCGCGAGACAGGGGGCGATCTACGAGCAGTACTTC. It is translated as CARSARQGAIYEQYF.

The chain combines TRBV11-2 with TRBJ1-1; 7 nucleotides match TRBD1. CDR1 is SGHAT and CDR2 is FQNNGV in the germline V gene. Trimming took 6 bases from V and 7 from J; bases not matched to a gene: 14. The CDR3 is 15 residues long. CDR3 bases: TGTGCCAGCAGTCCTTGGGAGGGGGCGGACATTGAAGCTTTCTTT. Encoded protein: CASSPWEGADIEAFF. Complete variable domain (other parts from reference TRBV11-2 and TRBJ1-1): EAGVAQSPRYKIIEKRQSVAFWCNPISGHATLYWYQQILGQGPKLLIQFQNNGVVDDSQLPKDRFSAERLKGVDSTLKIQPAKLEDSAVYLCASSPWEGADIEAFFGQGTRLTVV.

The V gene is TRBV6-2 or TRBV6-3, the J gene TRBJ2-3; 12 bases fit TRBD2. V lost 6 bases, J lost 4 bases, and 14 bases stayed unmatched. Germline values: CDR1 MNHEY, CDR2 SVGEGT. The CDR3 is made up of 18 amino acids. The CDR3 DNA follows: TGTGCCAGCAGCTCTCTCCGACTAGCGGGAGTGGGGGCAGATACGCAGTATTTT. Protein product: CASSSLRLAGVGADTQYF.

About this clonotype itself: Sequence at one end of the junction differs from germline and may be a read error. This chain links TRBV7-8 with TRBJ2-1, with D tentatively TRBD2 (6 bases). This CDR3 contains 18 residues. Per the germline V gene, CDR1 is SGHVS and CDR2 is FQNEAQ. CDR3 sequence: CASSPLGDLAVSYNEQLF. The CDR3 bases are TGTGCCAGCAGCCCGCTTGGAGACTTAGCGGTCTCCTACAATGAGCAGCTCTTC.

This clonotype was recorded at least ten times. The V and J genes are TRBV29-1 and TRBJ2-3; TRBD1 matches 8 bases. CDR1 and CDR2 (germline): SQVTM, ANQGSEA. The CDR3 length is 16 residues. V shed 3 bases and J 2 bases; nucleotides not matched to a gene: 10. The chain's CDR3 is CSVDSTGATFTDTQYF. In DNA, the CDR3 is TGCAGCGTTGACTCGACAGGGGCGACATTCACAGATACGCAGTATTTT.

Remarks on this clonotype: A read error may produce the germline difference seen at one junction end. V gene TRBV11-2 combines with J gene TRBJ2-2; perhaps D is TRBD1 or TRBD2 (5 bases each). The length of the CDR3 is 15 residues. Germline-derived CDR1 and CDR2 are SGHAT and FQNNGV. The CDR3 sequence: CVSSLVRRGTGDLFF. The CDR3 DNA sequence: TGTGTCAGCAGCTTAGTCAGACGGGGCACCGGGGACCTGTTTTTT.

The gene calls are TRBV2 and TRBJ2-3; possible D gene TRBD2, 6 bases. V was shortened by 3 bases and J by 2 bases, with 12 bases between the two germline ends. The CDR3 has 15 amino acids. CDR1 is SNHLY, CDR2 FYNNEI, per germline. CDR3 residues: CASSERDANTDTQYF. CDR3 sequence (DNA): TGTGCCAGCAGTGAGCGGGACGCCAACACAGATACGCAGTATTTT.

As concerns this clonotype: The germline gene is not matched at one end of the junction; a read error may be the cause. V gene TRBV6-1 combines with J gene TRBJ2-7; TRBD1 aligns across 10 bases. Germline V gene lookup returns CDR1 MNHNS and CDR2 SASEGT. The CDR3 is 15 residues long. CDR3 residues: CANRGGQGSSHEQYF. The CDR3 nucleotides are TGTGCCAACAGAGGGGGACAGGGGAGCTCCCACGAGCAGTACTTC.

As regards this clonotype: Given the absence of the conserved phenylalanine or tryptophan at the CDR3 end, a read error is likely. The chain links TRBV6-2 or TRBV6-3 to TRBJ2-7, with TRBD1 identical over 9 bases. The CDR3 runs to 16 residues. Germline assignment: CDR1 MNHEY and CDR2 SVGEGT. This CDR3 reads CASSYGGDRVRSSQYL. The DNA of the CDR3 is TGTGCCAGTAGTTACGGAGGGGACAGGGTTAGGTCGTCGCAGTACTTA.

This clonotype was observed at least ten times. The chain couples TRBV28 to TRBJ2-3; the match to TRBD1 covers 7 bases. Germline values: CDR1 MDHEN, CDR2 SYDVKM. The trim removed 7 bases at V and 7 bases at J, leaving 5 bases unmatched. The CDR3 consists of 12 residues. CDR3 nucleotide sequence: TGTGCCAGCACAGGGGACAGAAATACGCAGTATTTT. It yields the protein CASTGDRNTQYF.

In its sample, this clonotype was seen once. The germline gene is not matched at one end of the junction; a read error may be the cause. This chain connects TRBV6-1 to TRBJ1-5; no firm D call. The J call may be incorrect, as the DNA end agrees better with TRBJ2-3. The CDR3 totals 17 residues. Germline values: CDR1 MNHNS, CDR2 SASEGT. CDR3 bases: TGTGCCTGCAGTGAAACCCAACAAGGAACAGTCAATCAGCCCCAGTATTTT. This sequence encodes CACSETQQGTVNQPQYF.

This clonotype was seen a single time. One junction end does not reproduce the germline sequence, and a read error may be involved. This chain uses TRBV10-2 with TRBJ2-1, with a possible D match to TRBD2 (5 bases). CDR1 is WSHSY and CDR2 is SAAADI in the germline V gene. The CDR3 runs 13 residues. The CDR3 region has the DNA TGCGTCAGCGGCCTGACAAGGTCGGCTGAGCAGTTCTTC. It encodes CVSGLTRSAEQFF.

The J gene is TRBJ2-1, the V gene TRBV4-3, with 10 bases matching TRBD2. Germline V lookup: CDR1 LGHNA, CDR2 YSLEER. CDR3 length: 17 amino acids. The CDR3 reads CANSQDPTSGIRNEQFF. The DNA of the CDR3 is TGCGCTAACAGCCAAGATCCTACTAGCGGGATTCGTAATGAGCAGTTCTTC.

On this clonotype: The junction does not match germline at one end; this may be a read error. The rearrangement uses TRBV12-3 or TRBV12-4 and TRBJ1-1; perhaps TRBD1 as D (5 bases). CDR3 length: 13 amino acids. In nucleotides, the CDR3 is TGTGCCAACAGTTTAGGGGTGAATACTGAAGCTTTCTTT. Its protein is CANSLGVNTEAFF.

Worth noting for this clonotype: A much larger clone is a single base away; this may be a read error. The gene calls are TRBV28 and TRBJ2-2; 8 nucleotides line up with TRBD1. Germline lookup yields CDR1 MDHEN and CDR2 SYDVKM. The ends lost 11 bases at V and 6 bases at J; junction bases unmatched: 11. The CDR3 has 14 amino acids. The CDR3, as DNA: TGTGCCCCTAACTGCGTGACAGGGGCCGGGGAGCTGTTTTTT. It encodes CAPNCVTGAGELFF.

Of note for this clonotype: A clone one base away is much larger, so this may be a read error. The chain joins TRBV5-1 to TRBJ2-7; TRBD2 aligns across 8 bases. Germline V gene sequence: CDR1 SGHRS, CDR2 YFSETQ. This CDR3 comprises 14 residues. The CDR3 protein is CASSLDGRAYEQHF. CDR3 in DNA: TGCGCCAGCAGCTTGGACGGGAGGGCCTACGAGCAGCACTTC.

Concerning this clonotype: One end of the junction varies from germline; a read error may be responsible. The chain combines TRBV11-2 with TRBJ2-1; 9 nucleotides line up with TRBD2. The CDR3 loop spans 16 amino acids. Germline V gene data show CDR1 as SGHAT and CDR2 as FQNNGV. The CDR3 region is CASSLGLLAGMNEQSF. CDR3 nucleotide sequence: TGTGCCAGCAGCTTAGGCCTCCTAGCGGGAATGAACGAGCAGTCCTTC.

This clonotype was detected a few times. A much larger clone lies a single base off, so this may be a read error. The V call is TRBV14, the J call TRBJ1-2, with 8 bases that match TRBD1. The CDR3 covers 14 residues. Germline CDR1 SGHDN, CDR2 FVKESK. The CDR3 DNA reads TGTGCCAGCAGCCAGGACCGGGACAGGACTGGCTACATCTTC. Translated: CASSQDRDRTGYIF.

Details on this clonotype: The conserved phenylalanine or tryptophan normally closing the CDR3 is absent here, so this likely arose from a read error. The CDR3 spells CNVEGLAGGTTGELFY. CDR3 coding DNA: TGCAACGTTGAAGGACTAGCGGGAGGTACCACCGGGGAGCTGTTTTAT. The rearrangement links TRBV29-1 to TRBJ2-2, with 14 positions matching TRBD2. Germline values: CDR1 SQVTM, CDR2 ANQGSEA. The CDR3 loop spans 16 amino acids.

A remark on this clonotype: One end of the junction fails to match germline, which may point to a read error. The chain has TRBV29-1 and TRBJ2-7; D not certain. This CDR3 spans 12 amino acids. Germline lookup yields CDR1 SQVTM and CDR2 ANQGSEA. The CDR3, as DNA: TGCAGCGTTGGTGGGAACTCCTACAAGCAATACTTC. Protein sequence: CSVGGNSYKQYF.

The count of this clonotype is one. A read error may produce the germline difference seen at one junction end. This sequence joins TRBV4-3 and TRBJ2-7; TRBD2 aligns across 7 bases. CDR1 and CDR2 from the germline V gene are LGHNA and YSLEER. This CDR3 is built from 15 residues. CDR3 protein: CASSQELAAGHEQCF. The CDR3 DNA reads TGCGCCAGCAGTCAGGAGCTAGCGGCAGGGCACGAGCAGTGCTTC.

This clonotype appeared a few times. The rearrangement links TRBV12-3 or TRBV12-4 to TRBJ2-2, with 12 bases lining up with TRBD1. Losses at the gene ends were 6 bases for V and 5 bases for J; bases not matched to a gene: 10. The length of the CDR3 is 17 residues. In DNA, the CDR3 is TGTGCCAGCAGCCTCGGGACAGGGGGCGCGGGGACCGGGGAGCTGTTTTTT. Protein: CASSLGTGGAGTGELFF.

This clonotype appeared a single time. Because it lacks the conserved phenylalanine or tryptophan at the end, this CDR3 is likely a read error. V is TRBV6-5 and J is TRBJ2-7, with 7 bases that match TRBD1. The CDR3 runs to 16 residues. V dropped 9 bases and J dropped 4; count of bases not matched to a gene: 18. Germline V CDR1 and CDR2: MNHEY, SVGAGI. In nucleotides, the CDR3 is TGTGCCAGTAGGCCCGGACAGGTAGCATCCTTTTACGAGCAGTACTAC. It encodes CASRPGQVASFYEQYY.

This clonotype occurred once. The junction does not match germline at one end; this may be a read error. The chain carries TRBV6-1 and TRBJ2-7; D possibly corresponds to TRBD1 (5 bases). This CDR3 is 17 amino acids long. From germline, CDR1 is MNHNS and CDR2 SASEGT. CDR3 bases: TGTGTCAGCAATGTATCCGGCTGGCGGCAGGGTCCCTACGAGCAGTACTTC. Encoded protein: CVSNVSGWRQGPYEQYF.